A selection of T cell receptor beta chains follows, all from one sample in a study of patients and donors after allogeneic stem cell transplantation. A single record per CDR3 protein comes from TCRdb applying MiXCR to the RT-PCR reads. The table shows approximately 410,000 distinct CDR3 sequences, with 16% occurring only once. The specimen sequenced was blood, either unsorted or a sorted T cell fraction (not recorded which). The receptors derive from a human donor who was either an allogeneic HSCT recipient or a stem cell or donor lymphocyte infusion donor (not recorded which). It is not recorded whose cells these are; they may come from a transplant donor. CDR3s include the opening cysteine and the closing phenylalanine or tryptophan. The order of the fields is D gene, V gene, clone size, J gene, CDR3 DNA, CDR3 protein. The D gene is left open where the match is weak. Some rows have no size entry. The others give once, few or many, or a class for an expanded clone.

>.|TRBV2|.|TRBJ2-5
TGTGCCAGCAGATTATTTGTCCAAGAGACCCAGTACTTC
CASRLFVQETQYF
>TRBD1|TRBV12-3/TRBV12-4|.|TRBJ2-7
TGTGCCAGCAGTTTCGACCGCTGGACAGGGGGCCTATACGAGCAGTACTTC
CASSFDRWTGGLYEQYF
>.|TRBV30|few|TRBJ1-6
TGTGCCTGGAGTGTACGATCTGGGACCCGGCCTCAGCATTCACCCCTCCACTTT
CAWSVRSGTRPQHSPLHF
>.|TRBV7-8|few|TRBJ2-7
TGTGCCAGCAGCTCCGGACTGGAGTACTACGAGCAGTACTTC
CASSSGLEYYEQYF
>TRBD1|TRBV4-3|.|TRBJ2-3
TGCGCCAGCAGCCAAGACTCAGGGGGTGCAGATACGCAGTATTTT
CASSQDSGGADTQYF
>.|TRBV12-3/TRBV12-4|many|TRBJ1-2
TGTGCCAGCAGTCGGAATAACTATGGCTACACCTTC
CASSRNNYGYTF
>.|TRBV12-3/TRBV12-4|.|TRBJ2-5
TGTGCCAGCAGCCTAGGATCGGAGACCCAGTACTTC
CASSLGSETQYF
>.|TRBV7-9|few|TRBJ2-7
TGTGCCAGCAGCTCACAGGAACCGTACGAGCAGTACTTC
CASSSQEPYEQYF
>.|TRBV29-1|few|TRBJ1-5
TGCAGCGTTTCCGACAGGCTTGGACAGCCCCAGCATTTT
CSVSDRLGQPQHF
>TRBD1|TRBV27|.|TRBJ2-7
TGTGCCAGCAGTTCGGACAGGGTGGGCGAGCAGTACTTC
CASSSDRVGEQYF
>TRBD2|TRBV5-1|.|TRBJ2-2
TGCGCCAGCAGCTTGGAGCCAGCGGGAGGTTCTACCGGGGAGCTGTTTTTT
CASSLEPAGGSTGELFF
>.|TRBV11-2|few|TRBJ1-3
TGTGCCAGCAGCCGTAACGGACAGGGAAACACCATATATTTT
CASSRNGQGNTIYF
>TRBD1|TRBV30|few|TRBJ2-5
TGTGCCTGGAGGGACAGGGGTCGAGAGACCCAGTACTTC
CAWRDRGRETQYF
>.|TRBV14|few|TRBJ2-7
TGTGCCAGCAGCGAACGTCGTTACGTCTACGAGCAGTACTTC
CASSERRYVYEQYF
>TRBD2|TRBV12-3/TRBV12-4|many|TRBJ2-7
TGTGCCAGCACCCTCGGGGGGAATCCCTACGAGCAGTACTTC
CASTLGGNPYEQYF
>TRBD2|TRBV6-2/TRBV6-3|many|TRBJ2-3
TGTGCCAGCAGTGGCGGGAGAGGAAATACGCAGTATTTT
CASSGGRGNTQYF
>.|TRBV3-1|.|TRBJ1-1
TGTGCCAGCAGCCCGAATAGGGCAGGTAACACTGAAGCTTTCTTT
CASSPNRAGNTEAFF
>.|TRBV24-1|.|TRBJ2-5
TGTGCCACCAGTGATTTAAGGGGAGAGACCCAGTACTTC
CATSDLRGETQYF
>.|TRBV7-3|.|TRBJ2-3
TGTGCCAGCACCCCGGGGCGTGGGGATACGCAGTATTTT
CASTPGRGDTQYF
>TRBD2|TRBV27|many|TRBJ2-3
TGTGCCAGCAGTTTTAGCGGGGATGACACAGATACGCAGTATTTT
CASSFSGDDTDTQYF
>TRBD1|TRBV20-1|many|TRBJ1-5
TGCAGTGCTAGAGACCGGACAGGGTCGAGCAATCAGCCCCAGCATTTT
CSARDRTGSSNQPQHF
>.|TRBV6-1|.|TRBJ1-6
TGTGCCAGCGTACCTCGGGGGGGATCTAATTCACCCCTCCACTTT
CASVPRGGSNSPLHF
>.|TRBV12-3/TRBV12-4|.|TRBJ1-1
TGTGCCACCTCAACCAACACTGAAGCTTTCTTT
CATSTNTEAFF
>.|TRBV24-1|few|TRBJ2-1
TGTGCCACCAGTGACTCGGGACTCCCCTTTACCAATGAGCAGTTCTTC
CATSDSGLPFTNEQFF
>.|TRBV4-3|.|TRBJ1-1
TGCGCCAGCAGCCGAGAACAGGCTTCCACTGAAGCTTTCTTT
CASSREQASTEAFF
>.|TRBV11-2|few|TRBJ2-5
TGTGCCAGCAGCTTAGATCAGAGACCCCAAGCCGAGACCCAGTACTTC
CASSLDQRPQAETQYF
>TRBD1|TRBV10-3|few|TRBJ2-6
TGTGCCATCAGTGGCGGGACAGGGGCCTCTGGGGCCAACGTCCTGACTTTC
CAISGGTGASGANVLTF
>TRBD1|TRBV29-1|.|TRBJ1-2
TGCAGCGTTGAATGGCGGACAGGGAGTGGCTACACCTTC
CSVEWRTGSGYTF
>.|TRBV12-3/TRBV12-4|few|TRBJ2-1
TGTGCCAGCAGTTTCGTCAGGGAGCAGTTCTTC
CASSFVREQFF
>.|TRBV7-3|many|TRBJ2-3
TGTGCCAGCAGCGGGGGGGATACGCAGTATTTT
CASSGGDTQYF
>.|TRBV25-1|few|TRBJ1-1
TGTGCCAGCAGCCCCGGGAGGGCGGGAGAGCCTGAAGCTTTCTTT
CASSPGRAGEPEAFF
>.|TRBV7-9|.|TRBJ2-7
TGTGCCAGCAGCTTAGGCCTTACCCACGAGCAGTACTTC
CASSLGLTHEQYF
>.|TRBV7-9|.|TRBJ1-3
TGTGCCAGCAGCTTACGTGGACAGTCTCCCTCTGGAAACACCATATATTTT
CASSLRGQSPSGNTIYF
>TRBD1|TRBV25-1|.|TRBJ1-4
TGTGCCAGCACGCCGACAGGGGGTTTGGAAAAACTGTTTTTT
CASTPTGGLEKLFF
>TRBD1|TRBV20-1|.|TRBJ2-7
TGCAGTGCTACAGGGGGCGGGTACGAGCAGTACTTC
CSATGGGYEQYF
>TRBD1|TRBV6-2/TRBV6-3|.|TRBJ1-1
TGTGCCAGCCAGGGGGCTATGAACACTGAAGCTTTCTTT
CASQGAMNTEAFF
>.|TRBV11-2|once|TRBJ2-3
TGTGCCAGCAGCTTAGGTCAGGCGGATACGCAGTATTTT
CASSLGQADTQYF
>.|TRBV7-3|once|TRBJ2-3
TGTGCCAGCAGCTTACAGGCGGGGAGCACAGATACGCAGTATTTT
CASSLQAGSTDTQYF
>.|TRBV24-1|few|TRBJ2-2
TGTGCCACCAGTGATTTTCGACAGAAGAACACCGGGGAGCTGTTTTTT
CATSDFRQKNTGELFF
>TRBD2|TRBV7-3|.|TRBJ2-2
TGTGCCAGCAGCTCCCCGGGAGGGTTAGGGACCGAGGAGCTGTTTTTT
CASSSPGGLGTEELFF
>.|TRBV6-5|many|TRBJ2-3
TGTGCCAGCAGTTACTCATACGGGGTTGGGACAGATACGCAGTATTTT
CASSYSYGVGTDTQYF
>.|TRBV6-5|.|TRBJ1-6
TGTGCCAGCAGTTATGACAGGTCTTCACCCCTCCACTTT
CASSYDRSSPLHF
>TRBD1|TRBV2|many|TRBJ2-5
TGTGCCAGCAAACAGGGGGCAGGAGAGACCCAGTACTTC
CASKQGAGETQYF
>.|TRBV15|.|TRBJ2-7
TGTGCCACCAGCAGAGATCCGGACAGATCCTACGAGCAGTACTTC
CATSRDPDRSYEQYF
>TRBD1|TRBV12-3/TRBV12-4|many|TRBJ1-4
TGTGCCAGCAGTCCCCGGGGGGACAGGGTGATTTTT
CASSPRGDRVIF
>.|TRBV11-2|few|TRBJ2-1
TGTGCCAGCAGCCCAGCTAGGGGGGGCCTGGGGAATGAGCAGTTCTTC
CASSPARGGLGNEQFF
>.|TRBV20-1|few|TRBJ1-4
TGCAGTGCATCTCACAGGTCCCGAGAGAAAAAACTGTTTTTT
CSASHRSREKKLFF